These T cell receptor beta chains were read from a single sample in a study of Tregs in tolerant kidney transplant recipients. Produced via immunoSEQ multiplex PCR; TCRdb's table is partial and in-frame only. The sample has tens of thousands of clones, around nine tenths seen once; the top ten hold roughly 5%. The sample comprised CD8+ T cells from blood. Receptors were obtained from a human donor in good health. CDR3s include the opening cysteine and the closing phenylalanine or tryptophan. D genes are given only for firm matches. Clone size, where shown, is once, few, many, or a class for clones that have expanded.

j_gene | d_gene | v_gene | abundance | CDR3aa | CDR3nt
TRBJ2-7 | NA | TRBV4-1 | NA | CASSPRGGSAYEQYF | TGCGCCAGCAGCCCACGGGGCGGTTCCGCCTACGAGCAGTACTTC
TRBJ2-7 | NA | TRBV19 | NA | CASSYEQGYEQYF | TGTGCCAGTAGCTACGAACAGGGATACGAGCAGTACTTC
TRBJ2-1 | TRBD1 | TRBV18 | NA | CASSPGTGGYYEQFF | TGTGCCAGCTCACCAGGGACAGGGGGCTATTATGAGCAGTTCTTC
TRBJ2-7 | NA | TRBV5-1 | NA | CASRGDSYEQYF | TGCGCCAGCCGTGGAGACTCCTACGAGCAGTACTTC
TRBJ2-1 | NA | TRBV7-9 | NA | CASSPPPRAEQFF | TGTGCCAGCAGCCCGCCCCCCCGGGCGGAGCAGTTCTTC
TRBJ1-4 | NA | TRBV5-4 | NA | CASSFAGGADEKLFF | TGTGCCAGCAGCTTCGCTGGCGGGGCGGATGAAAAACTGTTTTTT
TRBJ2-7 | NA | TRBV9 | NA | CASSAFESSYEQYF | TGTGCCAGCAGCGCCTTCGAGAGCTCCTACGAGCAGTACTTC
TRBJ2-7 | NA | TRBV21-1 | NA | CASSKRDEQYF | TGTGCCAGCAGCAAACGGGACGAGCAGTACTTC
TRBJ2-1 | TRBD2 | TRBV14 | once | CASSLTSGTYNEQFF | TGTGCCAGCAGCCTGACTAGCGGGACCTACAATGAGCAGTTCTTC
TRBJ1-1 | NA | TRBV27 | NA | CASSPGGAVGPEAFF | TGTGCCAGCAGCCCCGGGGGGGCGGTCGGGCCTGAAGCTTTCTTT
TRBJ1-4 | TRBD1 | TRBV7-9 | NA | CASSLGTGTIEKLFF | TGTGCCAGCAGCTTAGGGACAGGGACGATTGAAAAACTGTTTTTT
TRBJ1-5 | NA | TRBV10-3 | NA | CAISESAVDQPQHF | TGTGCCATCAGTGAGTCGGCGGTAGATCAGCCCCAGCATTTT
TRBJ2-7 | NA | TRBV7-3 | NA | CASSLTRSGDEQYF | TGTGCCAGCAGCTTAACGAGATCGGGGGACGAGCAGTACTTC
TRBJ2-7 | NA | TRBV7-6 | NA | CASSLGGASYEQYF | TGTGCCAGCAGCTTAGGGGGGGCCTCCTACGAGCAGTACTTC
TRBJ2-7 | NA | TRBV6-5 | once | CASSPQGDEQYF | TGTGCCAGCAGTCCCCAGGGAGACGAGCAGTACTTC
TRBJ2-5 | TRBD2 | TRBV7-9 | NA | CASRQASGRYQETQYF | TGTGCCAGCAGGCAAGCTAGCGGGAGGTACCAAGAGACCCAGTACTTC
TRBJ1-5 | NA | TRBV5-1 | NA | CASSFGLDSNQPQHF | TGCGCCAGCAGCTTTGGCTTGGATAGCAATCAGCCCCAGCATTTT
TRBJ1-2 | TRBD1 | TRBV27 | NA | CASSFYFPGQGAGGYTF | TGTGCCAGCAGTTTCTACTTCCCCGGACAGGGGGCTGGTGGCTACACCTTC
TRBJ1-4 | NA | TRBV6-5 | NA | CASSSTGTYHEKLFF | TGTGCCAGCAGTTCGACCGGGACGTACCATGAAAAACTGTTTTTT
TRBJ2-1 | NA | TRBV13 | NA | CASSLQGGLYNEQFF | TGTGCCAGCAGTCTTCAAGGAGGCCTCTACAATGAGCAGTTCTTC
TRBJ1-4 | NA | TRBV29-1 | NA | CSVRSNEKLFF | TGCAGCGTAAGGTCTAATGAAAAACTGTTTTTT
TRBJ2-7 | NA | TRBV2 | NA | CAASEGIGEQYF | TGTGCCGCTTCGGAGGGTATTGGGGAGCAGTACTTC